This T cell receptor beta chain was sequenced during a study of T cells and copy number aberrations in small-cell lung cancer. General study findings and limits: All specimens were formalin-fixed paraffin-embedded tissue, prone to sequencing artifacts. The study's sample size was small, so findings need validation.

Limited-stage small-cell lung cancer patients underwent surgery between 2008 and 2020. Normal lung tissue came from at least 2 cm beyond the tumor margin and showed no malignant cells. The CDR3 totals 14 residues. Germline CDR1 and CDR2: SGHNT and YENEEA. Trimming removed 3 bases from V and 2 bases from J, with 11 bases in between. Remarks on this clone: What it binds is unknown.

Repertoires were generated with immunoSEQ multiplex PCR, while TCRdb's copy carries only in-frame clones and drops some. This sample has about 7,500 clones, with 82% found just once. Sequenced: normal tissue next to the tumor. The chain links TRBV11-3 to TRBJ2-7, with unresolved D. The TCR sequence derives from a woman in her 50s with small cell lung cancer. The CDR3 loop reads CASSFTWIPYEQYF. DNA for the CDR3: TGTGCCAGCAGCTTTACTTGGATTCCCTACGAGCAGTACTTC.